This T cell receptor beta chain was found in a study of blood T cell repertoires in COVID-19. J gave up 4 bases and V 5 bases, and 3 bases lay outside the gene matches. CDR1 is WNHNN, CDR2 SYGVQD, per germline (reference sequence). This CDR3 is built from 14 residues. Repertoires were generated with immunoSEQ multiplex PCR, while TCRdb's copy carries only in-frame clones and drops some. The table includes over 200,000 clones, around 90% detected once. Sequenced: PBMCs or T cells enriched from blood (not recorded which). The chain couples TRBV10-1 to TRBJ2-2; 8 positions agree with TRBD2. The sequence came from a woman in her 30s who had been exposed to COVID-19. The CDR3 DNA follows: TGCGCCAGCAGTCGACTAGCGCTCACCGGGGAGCTGTTTTTT. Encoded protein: CASSRLALTGELFF.